Sequencing of this T cell receptor beta chain was carried out in a study of blood T cell repertoires in COVID-19. Overall study context: Acute and convalescent COVID-19 specimens originated in the United States, Italy and Spain.

The authors' processing: Reference gene primer amplification yielded estimated nucleated cell counts. TCRdb keeps only in-frame clones here, not all; method: immunoSEQ multiplex PCR. That table gives V, J and clone size, and the DNA gave D and trimming. The table has some 270,000 clones, 65% to 90% seen once; the top ten hold 9.1%. V was shortened by 0 bases and J by 0 bases, with 9 bases between the two germline ends. The CDR3 has 15 residues. Germline lookup yields CDR1 GTSNPN and CDR2 SVGIG (reference sequence). Across about two dozen US areas, participants ranged in age from 18 to 89 years. Input material: PBMCs or T cells enriched from blood (not recorded which). J is TRBJ1-3 and V is TRBV30, with unresolved D. The receptor's source is a woman between 50 and 59 years old with acute COVID-19. CDR3 region: CAWSVKGGSGNTIYF. CDR3 in DNA: TGTGCCTGGAGTGTTAAGGGAGGCTCTGGAAACACCATATATTTT.